The clone carrying this T cell receptor (beta chain) was counted between two and nine times. The antigen is unknown. The data derive from a study of beta chain features in type 1 diabetes. Findings and caveats of the study: The cDNA sequencing approach could over-represent high-TCR-expressing cells.

The investigators reverse transcribed all of the isolated RNA, so they sequenced expressed TCRB transcripts. Profiled with immunoSEQ multiplex PCR; TCRdb holds only in-frame clones, not every one. The sample records 350,000 to 450,000 clones, about 15% being singletons. A heparinised blood draw that averaged about 120 mL was obtained once from each donor. The receptor was derived from a man younger than 45 in good health. Sequencing was performed on naive CD4+ T cells from blood.

The CDR3 sequence: CASSQEATSVLYNEQFF. In DNA form, the CDR3 reads TGCGCCAGCAGCCAAGAGGCAACTAGCGTACTATACAATGAGCAGTTCTTC. V gene TRBV4-1 combines with J gene TRBJ2-1; 7 bases agree with TRBD2. This CDR3 has 17 residues. CDR1 and CDR2 from the germline V gene are MGHRA and YSYEKL. V dropped 0 bases and J dropped 4; count of bases not matched to a gene: 9.